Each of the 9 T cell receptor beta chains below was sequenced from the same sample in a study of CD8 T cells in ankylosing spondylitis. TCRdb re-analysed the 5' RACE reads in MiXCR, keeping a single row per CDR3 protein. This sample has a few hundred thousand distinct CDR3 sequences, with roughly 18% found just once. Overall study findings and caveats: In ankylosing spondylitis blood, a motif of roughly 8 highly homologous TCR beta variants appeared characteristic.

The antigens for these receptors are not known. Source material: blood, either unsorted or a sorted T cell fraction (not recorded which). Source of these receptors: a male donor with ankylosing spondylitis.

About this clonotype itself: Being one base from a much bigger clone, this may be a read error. The CDR3 protein is CASSQEAGSGLTYYEQYF. CDR3 DNA: TGCGCCAGCAGCCAAGAAGCGGGGTCGGGACTAACATACTACGAGCAGTACTTC. This chain uses TRBV4-1 with TRBJ2-7; 7 nucleotides line up with TRBD2. J was trimmed by 3 bases and V by 0 bases; bases with no gene match: 14. Germline CDR1 and CDR2: MGHRA and YSYEKL. The CDR3 extends over 18 amino acids.

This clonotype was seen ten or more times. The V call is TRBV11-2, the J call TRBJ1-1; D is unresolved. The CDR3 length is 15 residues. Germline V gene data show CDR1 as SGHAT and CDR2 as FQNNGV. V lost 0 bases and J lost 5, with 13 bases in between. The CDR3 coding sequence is TGTGCCAGCAGCTTAGACGCAGCGGGGAGGACTGAAGCTTTCTTT. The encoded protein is CASSLDAAGRTEAFF.

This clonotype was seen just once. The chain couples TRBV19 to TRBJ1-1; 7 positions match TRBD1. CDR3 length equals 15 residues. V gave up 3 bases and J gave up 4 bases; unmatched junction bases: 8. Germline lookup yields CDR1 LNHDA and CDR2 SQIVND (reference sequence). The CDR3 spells CASSILGQGGTEAFF. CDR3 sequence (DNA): TGTGCCAGTAGTATCCTGGGGCAGGGGGGCACTGAAGCTTTCTTT.

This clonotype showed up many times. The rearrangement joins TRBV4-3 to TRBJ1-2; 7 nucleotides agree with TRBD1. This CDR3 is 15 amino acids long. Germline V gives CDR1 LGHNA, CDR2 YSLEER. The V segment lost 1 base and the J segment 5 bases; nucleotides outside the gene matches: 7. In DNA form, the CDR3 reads TGCGCCAGCAGCCAAGTTAGGGACAGCTTATATGGCTACACCTTC. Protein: CASSQVRDSLYGYTF.

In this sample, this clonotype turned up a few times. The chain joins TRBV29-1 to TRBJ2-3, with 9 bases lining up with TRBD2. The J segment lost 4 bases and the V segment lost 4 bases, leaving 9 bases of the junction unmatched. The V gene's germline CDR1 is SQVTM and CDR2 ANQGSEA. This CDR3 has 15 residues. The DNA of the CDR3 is TGCAGCGTTGGGTTAGCGGGAGAACCATCAGATACGCAGTATTTT. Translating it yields CSVGLAGEPSDTQYF.

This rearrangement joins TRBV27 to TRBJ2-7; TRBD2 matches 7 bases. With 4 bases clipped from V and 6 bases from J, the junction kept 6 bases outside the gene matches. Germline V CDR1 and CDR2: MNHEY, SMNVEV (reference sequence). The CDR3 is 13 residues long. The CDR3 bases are TGTGCCAGCAGTTGGGGGAGGGTGGGCGAGCAGTACTTC. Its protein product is CASSWGRVGEQYF.

CDR3 region: CASSVGGLAANEQFF. CDR3 in DNA: TGTGCCAGCAGCGTCGGGGGACTAGCGGCCAATGAGCAGTTCTTC. The chain links TRBV9 to TRBJ2-1, with 11 bases fitting TRBD2. Unmatched junction bases numbered 4, after V lost 2 bases and J lost 6 bases. The germline V gene encodes CDR1 SGDLS and CDR2 YYNGEE. The CDR3 has 15 residues.

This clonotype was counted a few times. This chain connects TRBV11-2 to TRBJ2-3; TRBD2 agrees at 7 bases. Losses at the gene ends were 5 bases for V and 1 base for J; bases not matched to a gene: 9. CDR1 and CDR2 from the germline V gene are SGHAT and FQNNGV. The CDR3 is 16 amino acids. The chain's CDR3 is CASSTRSRGGTDTQYF. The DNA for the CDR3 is TGTGCCAGCAGCACCCGATCCCGGGGGGGCACAGATACGCAGTATTTT.

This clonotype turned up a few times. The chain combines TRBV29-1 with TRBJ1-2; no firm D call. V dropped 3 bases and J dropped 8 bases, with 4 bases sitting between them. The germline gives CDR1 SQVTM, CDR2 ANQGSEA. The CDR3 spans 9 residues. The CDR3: CSVDMGYTF. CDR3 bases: TGCAGCGTTGACATGGGCTACACCTTC.